This record looks at one T cell receptor beta chain sequence and its context. This specimen belongs to a study of response to subunit inactivated influenza vaccine. Germline V gene data show CDR1 as SEHNR and CDR2 as FQNEAQ (reference sequence). Trimming removed 1 base from V and 3 bases from J, with 3 bases in between. This CDR3 has 12 residues. TCRdb used MiXCR to reprocess the RT-PCR reads, holding one entry per CDR3 protein. The sample yields around 520,000 distinct CDR3 sequences, 12% seen once. The TCR comes from a man over 45 who received an inactivated influenza vaccine. This specimen was PBMCs from blood, taken on the day of vaccination. V gene TRBV7-9 combines with J gene TRBJ1-1; D unresolved. DNA for the CDR3: TGTGCCAGCAGCTTAGACCACACTGAAGCTTTCTTT. This translates into CASSLDHTEAFF.